These 28 T cell receptor beta chains originate from one sample sequenced in a study of cytomegalovirus exposure and HLA in healthy donors. Use of 60 Vbeta and 13 Jbeta primers characterized the PCR. Profiling relied on immunoSEQ multiplex PCR, and the TCRdb table lists in-frame clones only, not all of them. The data include about 75,000 clones; the top ten clones carry 2.5% to 3%. The sequencing sample was made of PBMCs. The origin of the receptors is a man aged 40-49 years in good health and CMV-seronegative.

V and J are TRBV2 and TRBJ1-4; TRBD1 aligns across 8 bases. Trimming took 5 bases from V and 4 from J; bases not matched to a gene: 6. Germline CDR1 and CDR2: SNHLY and FYNNEI. This CDR3 region has 15 residues. This CDR3 reads CASSIYRGNNEKLFF. The CDR3 bases are TGTGCCAGCAGTATATACAGGGGGAATAATGAAAAACTGTTTTTT.

The chain uses TRBV15 and TRBJ1-1; 9 nucleotides line up with TRBD1. This CDR3 has 16 amino acids. CDR1 is LNHNV, CDR2 YYDKDF, per germline (reference sequence). Trimming at V came to 4 bases and at J to 0 bases, leaving 6 bases not matched to a gene. The DNA for the CDR3 is TGTGCCACCAGCATCGACAGGGGGGTAATGAACACTGAAGCTTTCTTT. It is translated as CATSIDRGVMNTEAFF.

In DNA form, the CDR3 reads TGTGCCAGCAGCTCGCGCTCCTACGAGCAGTACTTC. Its translation: CASSSRSYEQYF. This chain joins TRBV7-9 and TRBJ2-7; D gene unclear. Between the trimmed V and J ends, which lost 4 bases and 0 bases, there was a span of 4 bases. In germline, CDR1 is SEHNR, CDR2 FQNEAQ (reference sequence). The CDR3 runs 12 residues.

This chain connects TRBV28 to TRBJ1-1; TRBD1 might be the D (6 bases). Between the trimmed V and J ends, which lost 5 bases and 7 bases, there was a span of 20 bases. Per germline, CDR1 MDHEN and CDR2 SYDVKM. The CDR3 runs to 15 residues. This CDR3 reads CASSQRDILLGEAFF. The CDR3 nucleotides read TGTGCCAGCAGTCAAAGGGACATACTACTGGGTGAAGCTTTCTTT.

The V call is TRBV6-1, the J call TRBJ1-6; D is unclear. Trimming removed 2 bases at V and 8 bases at J, with 10 bases between. Germline V CDR1 and CDR2: MNHNS, SASEGT. The CDR3 is made up of 14 amino acids. The DNA for the CDR3 is TGTGCCAGCAGTGAAATCGACAAAGATTCACCCCTCCACTTT. Its protein product is CASSEIDKDSPLHF.

A note on this clone: The same CDR3 also results from other DNA sequences found in this sample. The rearrangement uses TRBV6-5 and TRBJ1-5, with D possibly TRBD1 on 5 matching bases. Germline CDR1 reads MNHEY; CDR2 reads SVGAGI. Trimming pared 6 bases from V and 2 bases from J, leaving 5 bases between. The CDR3 contains 12 residues. This CDR3 reads CASRQGNQPQHF. In DNA, the CDR3 is TGTGCCAGCAGACAGGGCAATCAGCCCCAGCATTTT.

This chain connects TRBV6-1 to TRBJ2-5; D remains ambiguous. Germline assignment: CDR1 MNHNS and CDR2 SASEGT. V shed 5 bases and J shed 9 bases, with 13 bases lying between them. The CDR3 sequence is 12 residues long. CDR3 loop: CASSNSVMSQYF. The CDR3 DNA sequence: TGTGCCAGCAGTAATAGTGTCATGTCCCAGTACTTC.

V usage is TRBV5-4 and J usage is TRBJ2-3; a weak D match, TRBD1 (5 bases). The V end was cut by 2 bases, the J end by 1 base, with 11 bases between. This CDR3 is built from 15 residues. The germline V gene encodes CDR1 SGHNT and CDR2 YYREEE (reference sequence). The CDR3 loop reads CASSLRQSGTDTQYF. CDR3 DNA: TGTGCCAGCAGCTTAAGACAGAGCGGCACAGATACGCAGTATTTT.

The rearrangement joins TRBV4-1 to TRBJ2-5, with 8 bases lining up with TRBD2. Trimming at V came to 3 bases and at J to 0 bases, leaving 12 bases not matched to a gene. The V gene's germline CDR1 is MGHRA and CDR2 YSYEKL. This CDR3 is 18 amino acids long. CDR3 sequence reads: CASSQRGVGTRDQETQYF. CDR3 nucleotide sequence: TGCGCCAGCAGCCAGAGGGGGGTCGGGACTAGAGACCAAGAGACCCAGTACTTC.

The CDR3 sequence is CAWRSWAGHAYEQYF. The DNA for the CDR3 is TGTGCCTGGAGATCATGGGCAGGACATGCCTACGAGCAGTACTTC. The chain couples TRBV30 to TRBJ2-7, with D perhaps matching TRBD1 (5 bases). V was cut by 3 bases and J by 2 bases, with 17 bases left in between. Per the germline V gene, CDR1 is GTSNPN and CDR2 is SVGIG (reference sequence). This CDR3 spans 15 amino acids.

The chain links TRBV4-1 to TRBJ2-3; D is possibly TRBD2 (7 bases). Germline CDR1 MGHRA, CDR2 YSYEKL. V was cut by 4 bases and J by 6 bases, with 26 bases left in between. CDR3 length: 18 amino acids. The CDR3 nucleotides read TGCGCCAGCAGCCGAATCCGCCTGGGGGGGGCCGCCGTGGATACGCAGTATTTT. Its translation is CASSRIRLGGAAVDTQYF.

The J gene is TRBJ1-1, the V gene TRBV9; D is perhaps TRBD1 (6 bases). This CDR3 is built from 17 residues. Germline loops: CDR1 SGDLS, CDR2 YYNGEE. Deletions cut 0 bases from V and 1 base from J, with 16 bases between. The CDR3 sequence is CASSVAGHFAGNTEAFF. The CDR3, as DNA: TGTGCCAGCAGCGTAGCGGGACACTTCGCCGGGAACACTGAAGCTTTCTTT.

The genes are TRBV20-1 and TRBJ1-4, with D maybe TRBD1 (5 bases). Germline-derived CDR1 and CDR2 are DFQATT and SNEGSKA (reference sequence). This CDR3 region has 11 residues. With 2 bases removed from V and 7 bases from J, the gap between germline ends came to 5 bases. CDR3 region: CSARQGEKLFF. CDR3 DNA sequence: TGCAGTGCTAGACAGGGTGAAAAACTGTTTTTT.

The chain joins TRBV7-3 to TRBJ1-1; D remains ambiguous. The germline gives CDR1 SGHTA, CDR2 FQGTGA. The V end lost 3 bases, the J end lost 2 bases, and 7 bases lay between the germline ends. The CDR3 loop spans 13 amino acids. CDR3 sequence (DNA): TGTGCCAGCAGCTTCCCAGGAAACACTGAAGCTTTCTTT. Its protein product is CASSFPGNTEAFF.

The rearrangement uses TRBV19 and TRBJ2-1, with D possibly matching TRBD2 (7 bases). V lost 9 bases and J lost 4, with 13 bases in between. The CDR3 extends over 13 amino acids. Per germline, CDR1 LNHDA and CDR2 SQIVND (reference sequence). The CDR3 here is CASRRGGYNEQFF. DNA of the CDR3: TGTGCCAGCAGGAGGGGGGGTTACAATGAGCAGTTCTTC.

The chain carries TRBV18 and TRBJ2-2; D gene unclear. CDR3 size: 15 residues. V dropped 2 bases and J dropped 3 bases, with 10 bases sitting between them. CDR1 is KGHSH and CDR2 is LQKENI in the germline V gene. This CDR3 reads CASSPSSPHTGELFF. The CDR3 nucleotides are TGTGCCAGCTCACCATCGAGTCCTCACACCGGGGAGCTGTTTTTT.

The chain combines TRBV18 with TRBJ2-1; 9 positions agree with TRBD2. V trimming: 3 bases; J trimming: 6 bases; junction bases outside the gene matches: 6. CDR3 length: 15 residues. Germline loops: CDR1 KGHSH, CDR2 LQKENI. This CDR3 reads CASSPRGGAVNEQFF. CDR3 sequence (DNA): TGTGCCAGCTCACCCCGCGGGGGGGCGGTCAATGAGCAGTTCTTC.

The V and J genes are TRBV11-2 and TRBJ2-1; TRBD2 agrees at 11 bases. V was pared by 2 bases and J by 13 bases, with 7 bases of the junction left unmatched. CDR1 is SGHAT, CDR2 FQNNGV, per germline. This CDR3 region has 14 residues. CDR3 DNA sequence: TGTGCCAGCAGCTTATCAGCTAGCGGGGGGCCCCAGTTCTTC. Its translation is CASSLSASGGPQFF. Filled out from reference TRBV11-2 and TRBJ2-1, the complete variable domain reads EAGVAQSPRYKIIEKRQSVAFWCNPISGHATLYWYQQILGQGPKLLIQFQNNGVVDDSQLPKDRFSAERLKGVDSTLKIQPAKLEDSAVYLCASSLSASGGPQFFGPGTRLTVL.

V and J are TRBV7-2 and TRBJ1-6; 10 bases agree with TRBD1. The CDR3 runs to 14 residues. With V trimmed by 4 bases and J by 10 bases, 4 bases remained unmatched. CDR1 is SGHTA and CDR2 is FQGNSA in the germline V gene. The CDR3 loop is CASSSTGGLSPLHF. Written as DNA, the CDR3 is TGTGCCAGCAGCTCGACAGGGGGCCTGTCACCCCTCCACTTT.

This chain joins TRBV5-4 and TRBJ1-2; D unclear. The CDR3 contains 13 residues. The germline V and J ends were trimmed by 2 bases and 8 bases, with 13 bases remaining between them. Germline lookup yields CDR1 SGHNT and CDR2 YYREEE (reference sequence). The CDR3 spells CASSFPETWGYTF. The CDR3 nucleotides are TGTGCCAGCAGCTTTCCGGAGACCTGGGGCTACACCTTC.

The chain employs TRBV5-1 and TRBJ2-2; 8 bases are a match to TRBD2. V was clipped by 4 bases and J by 3 bases; unmatched bases: 11. The germline CDR1 and CDR2 sequences are SGHRS and YFSETQ. The CDR3 spans 17 residues. CDR3 residues: CASSVSAGGHYTGELFF. The CDR3 bases are TGCGCCAGCAGCGTGTCGGCGGGAGGACATTACACCGGGGAGCTGTTTTTT.

About this clone itself: The same CDR3 is also encoded by other DNA sequences in this sample. The chain is built from TRBV4-1 and TRBJ1-6, with D possibly being TRBD1 (6 bases). With 0 bases removed from V and 9 bases from J, the gap between germline ends came to 15 bases. The germline V gene has CDR1 MGHRA and CDR2 YSYEKL. The CDR3 is 16 residues long. CDR3 protein: CASSQDRGGHGSPLHF. The CDR3 coding sequence is TGCGCCAGCAGCCAAGATAGGGGGGGGCATGGTTCACCCCTCCACTTT.

The chain has TRBV18 and TRBJ2-1; TRBD2 matches at 8 bases. V lost 3 bases, J lost 0 bases, and 16 bases stayed unmatched. This CDR3 spans 20 amino acids. The germline gives CDR1 KGHSH, CDR2 LQKENI. CDR3 nucleotide sequence: TGTGCCAGCTCACCGGGGGGCACCCGTCCCAGCGGGGGCTCCTACAATGAGCAGTTCTTC. It is translated as CASSPGGTRPSGGSYNEQFF.

The chain carries TRBV6-1 and TRBJ1-2; 8 bases are a match to TRBD1. This CDR3 comprises 14 residues. CDR1 is MNHNS, CDR2 SASEGT, per germline. Trimming cost V 3 bases and J 6 bases; bases outside gene matches: 6. The CDR3 DNA reads TGTGCCAGCAGTGACAGGGGGCGTATGAATGGCTACACCTTC. Translating it yields CASSDRGRMNGYTF.

CDR3 amino acids: CASKGQPNTEAFF. The CDR3 coding sequence is TGTGCCAGCAAGGGACAGCCGAACACTGAAGCTTTCTTT. The chain is built from TRBV7-8 and TRBJ1-1, with 7 bases matching TRBD1. CDR1 is SGHVS and CDR2 is FQNEAQ in the germline V gene. Unmatched junction bases numbered 3, after V lost 7 bases and J lost 1 base. CDR3 length: 13 residues.

This chain connects TRBV29-1 to TRBJ1-2; weak D call: TRBD1 (5 bases). The CDR3 sequence is 14 residues long. From germline, CDR1 is SQVTM and CDR2 ANQGSEA. Trimming took 6 bases from V and 1 from J, leaving 15 bases between them. The CDR3 sequence: CSVTAPDSNYGYTF. DNA of the CDR3: TGCAGCGTGACGGCCCCAGACAGTAACTATGGCTACACCTTC.

This chain connects TRBV6-1 to TRBJ1-1; 7 nucleotides align to TRBD1. V lost 7 bases to trimming and J lost 8 bases; unmatched junction nucleotides: 13. Germline V gene data show CDR1 as MNHNS and CDR2 as SASEGT. The CDR3 covers 14 residues. CDR3 amino acids: CASTNAGTEREAFF. The CDR3 DNA is TGTGCCAGCACCAATGCCGGGACAGAAAGAGAAGCTTTCTTT.

The chain couples TRBV6-5 to TRBJ2-7; a weak D match, TRBD2 (6 bases). Trimming took 7 bases from V and 1 from J, leaving 14 bases between them. Germline lookup yields CDR1 MNHEY and CDR2 SVGAGI. The CDR3 runs to 14 residues. The CDR3 nucleotides read TGTGCCAGCAATCCGAGGAGGGATTCCTACGAGCAGTACTTC. It codes for CASNPRRDSYEQYF.